One and the same sample provided the 30 T cell receptor beta chains below, sequenced in a study of T cells after yellow fever vaccination. TCRdb called the 5' RACE reads again in MiXCR, with one record for every CDR3 protein. The data contain around 300,000 distinct CDR3 sequences, roughly 4.3% of them singletons. Here the sequenced sample was PBMCs, taken 15 days after the yellow fever booster vaccination. The receptors shown here come from a man in his late teens or twenties who received the YFV17D yellow fever vaccine.

This clonotype was observed a handful of times. The chain carries TRBV4-3 and TRBJ1-2; 9 bases align to TRBD1. The CDR3 is made up of 15 amino acids. V lost 5 bases and J lost 2; bases outside the gene matches: 6. Germline V CDR1 and CDR2: LGHNA, YSLEER. CDR3 nucleotides: TGCGCCAGCAGCAAGTGGGACAGGGAGAACTATGGCTACACCTTC. Its translation is CASSKWDRENYGYTF.

This clonotype was counted at least ten times. The CDR3 DNA reads TGTGCCAGCAGTTTCGAGGGGGGCTACATGGAGGCCCAGTACTTC. Encoded protein: CASSFEGGYMEAQYF. This chain links TRBV27 with TRBJ2-5; D tentatively fits TRBD1 or TRBD2 (6 bases each). V was pared by 3 bases and J by 9 bases, with 20 bases between. The CDR3 is 15 residues long. Germline loops: CDR1 MNHEY, CDR2 SMNVEV (reference sequence).

A few counts support this clonotype. This chain links TRBV7-3 with TRBJ2-7; D is perhaps TRBD1 or TRBD2 (6 bases each). This CDR3 is built from 14 residues. In germline, CDR1 is SGHTA, CDR2 FQGTGA. Trimming took off 2 bases at V and 6 bases at J, with 14 bases between the two ends. This CDR3 reads CASSLLGGPSEQYF. The CDR3 bases are TGTGCCAGCAGCTTACTAGGGGGGCCGTCCGAGCAGTACTTC.

A few counts support this clonotype. The J gene is TRBJ2-1, the V gene TRBV5-1; D assignment may be TRBD1 or TRBD2 (5 bases each). Between the trimmed V and J ends, which lost 2 bases and 6 bases, there was a span of 15 bases. CDR3 length: 15 amino acids. Germline V lookup: CDR1 SGHRS, CDR2 YFSETQ. The DNA for the CDR3 is TGCGCCAGCAGCTTTTTGCAGGGAGAGATCAATGAGCAGTTCTTC. It codes for CASSFLQGEINEQFF.

This clonotype came up a few times. The V call is TRBV4-3, the J call TRBJ2-3; 7 positions agree with TRBD2. V lost 2 bases and J lost 2; bases outside the gene matches: 4. CDR1 LGHNA and CDR2 YSLEER come from the germline V gene. The CDR3 has 15 amino acids. CDR3 nucleotides: TGCGCCAGCAGCCAACAGCTAGCGGACACAGATACGCAGTATTTT. Residues: CASSQQLADTDTQYF.

This clonotype was seen ten or more times. The chain carries TRBV10-3 and TRBJ1-1, with D perhaps TRBD1 (6 bases). Germline V CDR1 and CDR2: ENHRY, SYGVKD. The V end lost 0 bases, the J end lost 4 bases, and 9 bases lay between the germline ends. The length of the CDR3 is 14 residues. CDR3: CAISESAGVTEAFF. Here the CDR3 DNA reads TGTGCCATCAGTGAGTCCGCAGGGGTCACTGAAGCTTTCTTT.

CDR3 in DNA: TGTGCCAGCAGCCAAGCCGGACTCATTAGCGGCCAAGAGACCCAGTACTTC. Protein: CASSQAGLISGQETQYF. The rearrangement uses TRBV14 and TRBJ2-5; D is perhaps TRBD2 (6 bases). This CDR3 contains 17 residues. With 1 base removed from V and 1 base from J, the gap between germline ends came to 16 bases. The germline CDR1 and CDR2 sequences are SGHDN and FVKESK. Looking up the rest from reference TRBV14 and TRBJ2-5 gives the full variable domain: EAGVTQFPSHSVIEKGQTVTLRCDPISGHDNLYWYRRVMGKEIKFLLHFVKESKQDESGMPNNRFLAERTGGTYSTLKVQPAELEDSGVYFCASSQAGLISGQETQYFGPGTRLLVL.

This clonotype was seen many times. The V call is TRBV20-1, the J call TRBJ2-7, with no clear D. This CDR3 has 11 residues. The germline V gene has CDR1 DFQATT and CDR2 SNEGSKA (reference sequence). V was pared by 3 bases and J by 3 bases, with 6 bases between. The CDR3 nucleotides are TGCAGTGCTAGCTCCAGCTACGAGCAGTACGTC. It specifies CSASSSYEQYV.

This clonotype showed up many times. This chain links TRBV20-1 with TRBJ2-7; TRBD2 matches 10 bases. The CDR3 consists of 13 residues. Germline CDR1 reads DFQATT; CDR2 reads SNEGSKA (reference sequence). V dropped 7 bases and J dropped 9; count of bases not matched to a gene: 12. The CDR3 bases are TGCAGTGTCCCTTCATATCGGACTAGCGGGCAGTACTTC. Translation gives CSVPSYRTSGQYF.

This clonotype was detected many times. The chain has TRBV12-3 or TRBV12-4 and TRBJ1-1; D remains ambiguous. With 4 bases removed from V and 8 bases from J, the gap between germline ends came to 14 bases. This CDR3 has 13 residues. Here the CDR3 DNA reads TGTGCCAGCAGTTCTGACACCGGCTCAGAAGCTTTCTTT. Amino acid sequence: CASSSDTGSEAFF.

This clonotype was seen repeatedly, ten times or more. V gene TRBV6-5 combines with J gene TRBJ2-7, with TRBD1 as a possible D gene (5 bases). The CDR3 contains 13 residues. Trimming stripped 7 bases from V and 6 bases from J, with 16 bases between. Per germline, CDR1 MNHEY and CDR2 SVGAGI. CDR3 nucleotides: TGTGCCAGCATGGTCCAGGGAACGGTCGAGCAGTACTTC. Protein: CASMVQGTVEQYF.

In this sample, this clonotype turned up many times. The V call is TRBV4-1, the J call TRBJ1-4; D unclear. The CDR3 extends over 14 amino acids. The ends were cut back, 3 bases at V and 11 bases at J, with 16 bases in the middle. Per the germline V gene, CDR1 is MGHRA and CDR2 is YSYEKL. The CDR3 spells CASSQIMDGSKLFF. DNA for the CDR3: TGCGCCAGCAGCCAGATAATGGACGGCTCGAAACTGTTTTTT.

This clonotype was found a few times. The gene calls are TRBV7-9 and TRBJ2-3, with 7 bases identical to TRBD1. Trimming took 3 bases from V and 2 from J; bases not matched to a gene: 5. The CDR3 contains 15 residues. Germline lookup yields CDR1 SEHNR and CDR2 FQNEAQ (reference sequence). This chain's CDR3 is CASSFGQVFTDTQYF. The CDR3 region has the DNA TGTGCCAGCAGCTTTGGACAGGTTTTCACAGATACGCAGTATTTT.

At least ten counts were recorded for this clonotype. This chain joins TRBV4-1 and TRBJ2-4; D is possibly TRBD1 (6 bases). The germline V gene has CDR1 MGHRA and CDR2 YSYEKL. V gave up 8 bases and J gave up 5 bases, with 22 bases separating them. This CDR3 comprises 16 residues. CDR3 region: CASGSYRVSTQNIQYF. Here the CDR3 DNA reads TGCGCCAGCGGATCTTACAGGGTTTCTACCCAAAACATTCAGTACTTC.

In this sample, this clonotype turned up a few times. The V and J genes are TRBV18 and TRBJ2-4; D is possibly TRBD1 (6 bases). The V end was cut by 4 bases, the J end by 5 bases, with 15 bases between. The length of the CDR3 is 15 residues. Germline CDR1 KGHSH, CDR2 LQKENI. CDR3 loop: CASSRFRQGQNIQYF. The CDR3 DNA reads TGTGCCAGCTCACGGTTTCGGCAGGGGCAAAACATTCAGTACTTC.

Many counts were recorded for this clonotype. The rearrangement uses TRBV4-1 and TRBJ2-5; TRBD1 aligns across 12 bases. The V and J ends lost 4 bases and 5 bases, in that order; junction bases with no gene match: 5. Germline CDR1 is MGHRA and CDR2 is YSYEKL. The CDR3 extends over 15 amino acids. The CDR3 here is CASSPGTGGWETQYF. In DNA, the CDR3 is TGCGCCAGCAGCCCGGGGACAGGGGGCTGGGAGACCCAGTACTTC.

This clonotype was picked up many times. J is TRBJ2-7 and V is TRBV7-9; 7 bases are shared with TRBD1. The CDR3 covers 14 residues. Germline CDR1 is SEHNR and CDR2 is FQNEAQ (reference sequence). The V gene end was trimmed by 9 bases and the J gene end by 4 bases; junction bases not matched to a gene: 12. DNA for the CDR3: TGTGCCAGTTCACCGGGACAGCGAACATACGAGCAGTACGTC. This translates into CASSPGQRTYEQYV.

This clonotype was counted ten times or more. V usage is TRBV28 and J usage is TRBJ1-2; D uncertain. The germline V gene encodes CDR1 MDHEN and CDR2 SYDVKM. The V end was cut by 6 bases, the J end by 4 bases, with 12 bases between. The CDR3 is 13 amino acids. This chain's CDR3 is CASSPTLLYGYTF. Here the CDR3 DNA reads TGTGCCAGCAGCCCGACTCTTCTCTATGGCTACACCTTC.

This clonotype was found many times. V and J are TRBV7-9 and TRBJ2-7, with D possibly matching TRBD2 (5 bases). V lost 4 bases to trimming and J lost 6 bases, with 13 bases between them. The CDR3 covers 13 residues. Germline loops: CDR1 SEHNR, CDR2 FQNEAQ (reference sequence). DNA of the CDR3: TGTGCCAGCAGCTACCTCCCTCGGGGCGAGCAGTACTTC. This encodes CASSYLPRGEQYF.

The V call is TRBV7-2, the J call TRBJ2-1; D might be TRBD1 or TRBD2, each matching 7 bases. Trimming took 6 bases from V and 7 from J, leaving 19 bases between them. CDR3 size: 15 residues. CDR1 and CDR2 (germline): SGHTA, FQGNSA. The chain's CDR3 is CASRPETGRVNEQFF. In nucleotides, the CDR3 is TGTGCCAGCAGACCCGAGACAGGGAGGGTTAATGAGCAGTTCTTC.

In its sample, this clonotype was seen many times. The chain joins TRBV4-3 to TRBJ1-1; D might be TRBD1 (5 bases). CDR1 LGHNA and CDR2 YSLEER come from the germline V gene. The CDR3 has 15 residues. Trimming removed 0 bases at V and 5 bases at J, with 13 bases between. DNA for the CDR3: TGCGCCAGCAGCCAAGATTGGGGGGTTCGTACTGAAGCTTTCTTT. Amino acids: CASSQDWGVRTEAFF.

The genes are TRBV5-1 and TRBJ2-3; unclear D gene. Trimming took 0 bases from V and 0 from J, leaving 5 bases between them. Germline CDR1 and CDR2: SGHRS and YFSETQ. The CDR3 spans 14 residues. The CDR3 spells CASSLAMSTDTQYF. In nucleotides, the CDR3 is TGCGCCAGCAGCTTGGCTATGAGCACAGATACGCAGTATTTT.

This clonotype was recorded at least ten times. The chain employs TRBV11-2 and TRBJ1-5; 7 bases fit TRBD1. This CDR3 has 16 residues. V shed 1 base and J 0 bases; nucleotides not matched to a gene: 3. Germline V gene sequence: CDR1 SGHAT, CDR2 FQNNGV. The DNA of the CDR3 is TGTGCCAGCAGCTTAGGGACAGGTTATAGCAATCAGCCCCAGCATTTT. It is translated as CASSLGTGYSNQPQHF. Full variable domain (outside the CDR3, taken from reference TRBV11-2 and TRBJ1-5): EAGVAQSPRYKIIEKRQSVAFWCNPISGHATLYWYQQILGQGPKLLIQFQNNGVVDDSQLPKDRFSAERLKGVDSTLKIQPAKLEDSAVYLCASSLGTGYSNQPQHFGDGTRLSIL.

This clonotype turned up a few times. The chain recombines TRBV20-1 with TRBJ2-7, with 12 bases matching TRBD2. The V and J ends lost 4 bases and 4 bases, in that order; junction bases with no gene match: 2. The CDR3 has 13 amino acids. The germline CDR1 and CDR2 sequences are DFQATT and SNEGSKA (reference sequence). CDR3 residues: CSATGLAGYEQYF. CDR3 bases: TGCAGTGCTACCGGACTAGCGGGGTACGAGCAGTACTTC.

Comment on this clonotype: Being one base from a much bigger clone, this may be a read error. The chain combines TRBV5-1 with TRBJ2-2; possibly TRBD2 for D (7 bases). CDR1 SGHRS and CDR2 YFSETQ come from the germline V gene. This CDR3 contains 17 residues. The CDR3 sequence: CASSLGWGGDDTGELLF. CDR3 DNA sequence: TGCGCCAGCAGCTTAGGCTGGGGGGGCGACGACACCGGGGAGCTGTTATTT.

This clonotype has at least ten counts. The chain joins TRBV5-1 to TRBJ1-1; 7 nucleotides match TRBD1. J lost 4 bases, V lost 4 bases, and 10 bases had no gene match. CDR1 is SGHRS, CDR2 YFSETQ, per germline. This CDR3 comprises 15 residues. Here the CDR3 DNA reads TGCGCCAGCAGCCCAACGACAGGGTACAGCACTGAAGCTTTCTTT. Amino acid sequence: CASSPTTGYSTEAFF.

This clonotype was recorded at least ten times. V is TRBV6-5 and J is TRBJ1-1; D unclear. Germline V gene sequence: CDR1 MNHEY, CDR2 SVGAGI. The CDR3 extends over 13 amino acids. Deletions cut 5 bases from V and 8 bases from J, with 15 bases between. In nucleotides, the CDR3 is TGTGCCAGCAGTAAGGGCGGGCAGGTGGAAGCTTTCTTT. This codes for CASSKGGQVEAFF.

This clonotype has just a few counts. This chain links TRBV28 with TRBJ2-5; D is perhaps TRBD2 (6 bases). Germline CDR1 reads MDHEN; CDR2 reads SYDVKM. Trimming stripped 2 bases from V and 4 bases from J, with 14 bases between. This CDR3 has 15 residues. In DNA, the CDR3 is TGTGCCAGCAGTTTAAGTGGAGCGGGTCGAGAGACCCAGTACTTC. Translated: CASSLSGAGRETQYF.

V usage is TRBV27 and J usage is TRBJ1-1; D is ambiguous. With 2 bases removed from V and 4 bases from J, the gap between germline ends came to 11 bases. Germline CDR1 and CDR2: MNHEY and SMNVEV (reference sequence). This CDR3 spans 14 amino acids. The CDR3 region has the DNA TGTGCCAGCAGTTTAATTTATGCGGGCACTGAAGCTTTCTTT. Translated: CASSLIYAGTEAFF.

This clonotype was seen a few times. V gene TRBV28 combines with J gene TRBJ2-3; TRBD1 aligns across 7 bases. Trimming cost V 2 bases and J 6 bases; bases outside gene matches: 8. CDR1 is MDHEN, CDR2 SYDVKM, per germline. The CDR3 is 15 amino acids. This CDR3 is CASSLEGAGMDTQYF. In DNA, the CDR3 is TGTGCCAGCAGTTTAGAGGGGGCAGGGATGGATACGCAGTATTTT.